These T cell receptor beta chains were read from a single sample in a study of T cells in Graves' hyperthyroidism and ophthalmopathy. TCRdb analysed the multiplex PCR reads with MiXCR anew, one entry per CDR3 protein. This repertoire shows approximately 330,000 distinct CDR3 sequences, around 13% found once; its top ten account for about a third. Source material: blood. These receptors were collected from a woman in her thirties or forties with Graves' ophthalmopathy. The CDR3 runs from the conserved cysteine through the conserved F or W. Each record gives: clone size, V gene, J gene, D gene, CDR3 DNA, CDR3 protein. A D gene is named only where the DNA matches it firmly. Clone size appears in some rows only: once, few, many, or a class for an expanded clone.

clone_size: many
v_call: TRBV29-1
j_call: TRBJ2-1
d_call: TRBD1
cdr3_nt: TGCAGCGGGTGGACAGGGTCAAACAATGAGCAGTTCTTC
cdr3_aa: CSGWTGSNNEQFF

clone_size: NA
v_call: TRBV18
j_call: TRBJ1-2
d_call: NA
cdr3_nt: TGTGCCAACTCTCCCCAGGACTCCTATGGCTACACCTTC
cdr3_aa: CANSPQDSYGYTF

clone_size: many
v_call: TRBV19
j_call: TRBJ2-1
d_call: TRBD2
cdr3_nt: TGTGCCAGTAGTATACGCCGAACGGGGGGATACAATGAGCAGTTCTTC
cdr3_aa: CASSIRRTGGYNEQFF

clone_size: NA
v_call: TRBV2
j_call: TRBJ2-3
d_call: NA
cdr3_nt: TGTGCCAGCACGCCGGGACCCGGCACAGATACGCAGTATTTT
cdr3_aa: CASTPGPGTDTQYF

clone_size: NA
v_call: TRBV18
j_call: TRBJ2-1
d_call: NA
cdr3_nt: TGTGCCAGCTCACCGGGGCTAAATTCCTACAATGAGCAGTTCTTC
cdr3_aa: CASSPGLNSYNEQFF

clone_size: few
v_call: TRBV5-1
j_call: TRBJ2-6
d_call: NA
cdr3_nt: TGCGCCAGCAGCTTGGCGTGGGACTCTGGGGCCAACGTCCTGACTTTC
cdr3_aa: CASSLAWDSGANVLTF

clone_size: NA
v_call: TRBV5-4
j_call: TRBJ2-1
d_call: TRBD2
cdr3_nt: TGTGCCAGCAGCTTGGGACTAGCCTTGGCTAACAATGAGCAGTTCTTC
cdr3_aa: CASSLGLALANNEQFF

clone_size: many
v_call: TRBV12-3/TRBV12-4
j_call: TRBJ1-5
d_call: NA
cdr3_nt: TGTGCCAGCAGCTGGGGGAATAGCAATCAGCCCCAGCATTTT
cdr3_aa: CASSWGNSNQPQHF

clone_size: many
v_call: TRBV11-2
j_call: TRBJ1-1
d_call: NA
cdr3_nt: TGTGCCAGCAGCTTAGAGCCGGGGGCCTACACTGAAGCTTTCTTT
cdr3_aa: CASSLEPGAYTEAFF

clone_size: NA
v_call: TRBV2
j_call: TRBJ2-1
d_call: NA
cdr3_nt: TGTGCCAGCAGTGATATAGGGGTAATCTCCTACAATGAGCAGTTCTTC
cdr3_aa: CASSDIGVISYNEQFF

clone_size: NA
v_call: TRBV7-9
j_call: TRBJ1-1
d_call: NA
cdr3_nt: TGTGCCAGCAGCTATAATCAGGGTGCAGCTTTCTTT
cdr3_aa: CASSYNQGAAFF

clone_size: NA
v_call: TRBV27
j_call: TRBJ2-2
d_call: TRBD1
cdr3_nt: TGTGCCAGCAGTTTATCGGTGCAGGGGGACACCGGGGAGCTGTTTTTT
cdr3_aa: CASSLSVQGDTGELFF

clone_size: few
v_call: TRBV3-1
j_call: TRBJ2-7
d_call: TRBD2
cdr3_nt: TGTGCCAGCAGCCTTAGCGGGAGTGGGAACGAGCAGTACTTC
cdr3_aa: CASSLSGSGNEQYF

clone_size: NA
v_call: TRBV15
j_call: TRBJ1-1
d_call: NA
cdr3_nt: TGTGCCACCAGCAGGAGAACAGGGCCTGAAGCTTTCTTT
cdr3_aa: CATSRRTGPEAFF

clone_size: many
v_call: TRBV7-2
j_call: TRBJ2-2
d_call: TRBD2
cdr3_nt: TGTGCCAGCAGCCCTAGCGGCATCAGGGAGCTGTTTTTT
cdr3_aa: CASSPSGIRELFF

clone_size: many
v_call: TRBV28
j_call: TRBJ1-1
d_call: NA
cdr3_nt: TGTGCCAGCAGTTTAACCACTCCTCCTGAAGCTTTCTTT
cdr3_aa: CASSLTTPPEAFF

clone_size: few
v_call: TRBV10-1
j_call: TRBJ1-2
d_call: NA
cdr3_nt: TGCGCCAGCGCGCCTTATGACAACTATGGCTACACCTTC
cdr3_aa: CASAPYDNYGYTF

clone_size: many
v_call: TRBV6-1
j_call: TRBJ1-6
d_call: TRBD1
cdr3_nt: TGTGCCAGCAGTGCCGAACCGACAGGGCTTAATTCACCCCTCCACTTT
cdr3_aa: CASSAEPTGLNSPLHF

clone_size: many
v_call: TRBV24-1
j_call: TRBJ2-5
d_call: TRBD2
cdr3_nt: TGTGCCACCAGTGGCCGTAGCGGGGGGGCCTTGGAGACCCAGTACTTC
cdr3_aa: CATSGRSGGALETQYF

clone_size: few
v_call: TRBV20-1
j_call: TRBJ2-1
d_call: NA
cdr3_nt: TGCAGTGCTAGTGGCGCTCGCGGGGAAAACAATGAGCAGTTCTTC
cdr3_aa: CSASGARGENNEQFF

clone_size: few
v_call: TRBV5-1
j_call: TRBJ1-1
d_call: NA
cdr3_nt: TGCGCCAGCACTGACTTCACGAACACTGAAGCTTTCTTT
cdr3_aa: CASTDFTNTEAFF